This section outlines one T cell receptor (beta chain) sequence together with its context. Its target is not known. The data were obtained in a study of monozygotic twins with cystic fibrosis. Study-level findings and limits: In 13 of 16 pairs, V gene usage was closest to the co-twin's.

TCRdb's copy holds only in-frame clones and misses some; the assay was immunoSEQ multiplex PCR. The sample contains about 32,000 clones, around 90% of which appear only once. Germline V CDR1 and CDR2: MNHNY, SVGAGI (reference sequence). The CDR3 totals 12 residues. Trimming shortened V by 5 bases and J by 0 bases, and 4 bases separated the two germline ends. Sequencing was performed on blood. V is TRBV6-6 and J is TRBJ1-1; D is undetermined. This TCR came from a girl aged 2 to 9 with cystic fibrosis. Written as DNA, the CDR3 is TGTGCCAGCAGTCTATTGAACACTGAAGCTTTCTTT. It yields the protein CASSLLNTEAFF.